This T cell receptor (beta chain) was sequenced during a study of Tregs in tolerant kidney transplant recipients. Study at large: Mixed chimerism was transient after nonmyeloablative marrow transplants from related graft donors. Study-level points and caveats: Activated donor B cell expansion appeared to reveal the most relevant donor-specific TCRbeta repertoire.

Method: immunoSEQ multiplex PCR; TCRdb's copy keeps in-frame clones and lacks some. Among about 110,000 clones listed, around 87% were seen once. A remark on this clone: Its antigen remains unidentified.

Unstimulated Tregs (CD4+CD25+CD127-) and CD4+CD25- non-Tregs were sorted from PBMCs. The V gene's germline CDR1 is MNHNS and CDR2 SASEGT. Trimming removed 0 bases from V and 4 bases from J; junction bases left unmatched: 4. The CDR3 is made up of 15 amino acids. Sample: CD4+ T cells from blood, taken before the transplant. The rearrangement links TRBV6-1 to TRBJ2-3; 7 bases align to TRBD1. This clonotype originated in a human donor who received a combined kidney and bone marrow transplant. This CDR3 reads CASSEATGVADTQYF. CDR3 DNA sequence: TGTGCCAGCAGTGAAGCTACAGGGGTTGCAGATACGCAGTATTTT.